This TCR beta chain appears in the sequencing data of a study of shared clonotypes between healthy human individuals. Study details: Sampling drew on donors who were a couple of women and a few men aged 18 to 49. Whole-study findings and limits: Shared clonotypes across all four donors exceeded non-shared ones in generation probability.

About this clone: Its specificity is not known.

The CDR3 loop spans 14 amino acids. The V and J ends lost 0 bases and 4 bases respectively, with 9 bases between them. The V gene's germline CDR1 is SGHAT and CDR2 FQDESV (reference sequence). Produced via immunoSEQ multiplex PCR; TCRdb's table is partial and in-frame only. The table includes 950,000 to 1,200,000 clones, approximately 80% detected once. Donors comprised only Caucasian adults living in Nashville, Tennessee. The sequenced material came from memory CD4+ T cells from PBMCs. The subset: CD45RA-negative fraction. The V and J genes are TRBV11-1 and TRBJ1-1, with a tentative D call TRBD1 (5 bases). The sequence derives from a man in his late teens or twenties in good health. Some clones in this sample may be carry-over from other donors' samples. The CDR3 region has the DNA TGTGCCAGCAGCTTAGCAGGGGTGAGCACTGAAGCTTTCTTT. It codes for CASSLAGVSTEAFF.